Sequencing of this TCR beta chain was carried out in a study of healthy donors' naive CD4 and CD8 T cells. Germline loops: CDR1 SGHRS, CDR2 YFSETQ. This CDR3 is built from 14 residues. V was pared by 4 bases and J by 4 bases, with 14 bases between. A linear amplification protocol produced the TCR libraries from roughly 0.5 ug of total RNA. Via MiXCR, TCRdb re-called the reads, giving one row per CDR3 protein. The sample lists 150,000 to 200,000 distinct CDR3 sequences, about four fifths occurring once. The chain links TRBV5-1 to TRBJ1-2; no definite D call. The source material was naive CD4+ and CD8+ T cells sorted from blood, pooled from several donors. The receptor's source is a pool of human donors in good health; the sample pools cells from several healthy donors. CDR3 sequence reads: CASSPSRQTYGYTF. DNA for the CDR3: TGCGCCAGCAGCCCCAGCCGGCAGACCTATGGCTACACCTTC.